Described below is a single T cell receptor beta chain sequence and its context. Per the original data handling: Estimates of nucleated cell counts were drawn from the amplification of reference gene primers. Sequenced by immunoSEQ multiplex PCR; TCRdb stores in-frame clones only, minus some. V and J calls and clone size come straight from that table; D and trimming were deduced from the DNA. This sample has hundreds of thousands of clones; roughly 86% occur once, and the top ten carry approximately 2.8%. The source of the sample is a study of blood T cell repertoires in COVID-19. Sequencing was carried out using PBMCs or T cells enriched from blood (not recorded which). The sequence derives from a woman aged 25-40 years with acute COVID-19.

As DNA, the CDR3 is TGTGCCAGCAGCTTGGCCCGGACAGCGAACTACGAGCAGTACTTC. It specifies CASSLARTANYEQYF. The chain combines TRBV5-5 with TRBJ2-7; the D gene is possibly TRBD1 (6 bases). Germline loops: CDR1 SGHKS, CDR2 YYEKEE (reference sequence). CDR3 length equals 15 residues. Trimming took 0 bases from V and 3 from J, leaving 13 bases between them.